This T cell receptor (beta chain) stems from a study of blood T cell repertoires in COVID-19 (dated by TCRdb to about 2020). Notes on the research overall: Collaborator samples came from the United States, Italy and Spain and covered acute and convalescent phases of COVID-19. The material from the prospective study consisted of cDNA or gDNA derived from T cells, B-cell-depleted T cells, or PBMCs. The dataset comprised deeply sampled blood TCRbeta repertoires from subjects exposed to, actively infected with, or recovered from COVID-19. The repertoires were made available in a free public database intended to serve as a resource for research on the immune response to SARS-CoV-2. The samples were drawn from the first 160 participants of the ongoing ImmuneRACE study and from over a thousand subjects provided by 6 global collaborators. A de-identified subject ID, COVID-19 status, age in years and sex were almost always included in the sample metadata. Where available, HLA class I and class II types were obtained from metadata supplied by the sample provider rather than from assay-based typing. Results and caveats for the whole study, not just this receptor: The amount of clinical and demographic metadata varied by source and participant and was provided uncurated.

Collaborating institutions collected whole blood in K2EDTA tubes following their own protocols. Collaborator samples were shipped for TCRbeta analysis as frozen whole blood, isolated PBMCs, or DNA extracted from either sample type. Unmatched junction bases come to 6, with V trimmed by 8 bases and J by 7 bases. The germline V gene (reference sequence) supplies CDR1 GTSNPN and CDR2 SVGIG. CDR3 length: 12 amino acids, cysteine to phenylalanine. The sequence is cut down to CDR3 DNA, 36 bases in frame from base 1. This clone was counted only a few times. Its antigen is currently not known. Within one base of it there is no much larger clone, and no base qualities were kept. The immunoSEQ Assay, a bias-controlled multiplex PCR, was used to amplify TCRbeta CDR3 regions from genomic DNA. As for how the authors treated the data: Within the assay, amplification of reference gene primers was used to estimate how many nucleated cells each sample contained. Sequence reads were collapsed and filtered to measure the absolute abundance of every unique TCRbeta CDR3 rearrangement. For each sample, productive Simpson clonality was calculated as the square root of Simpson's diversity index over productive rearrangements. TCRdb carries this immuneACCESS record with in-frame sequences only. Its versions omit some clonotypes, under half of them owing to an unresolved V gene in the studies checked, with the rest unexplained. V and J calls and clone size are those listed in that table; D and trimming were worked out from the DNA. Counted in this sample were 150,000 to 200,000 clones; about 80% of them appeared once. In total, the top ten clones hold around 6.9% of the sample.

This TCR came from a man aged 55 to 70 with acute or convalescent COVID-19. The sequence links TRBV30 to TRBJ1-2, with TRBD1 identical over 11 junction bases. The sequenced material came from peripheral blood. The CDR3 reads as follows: CAGDRGAGGYTF. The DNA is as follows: TGTGCCGGGGACAGGGGGGCCGGTGGCTACACCTTC.